This passage covers 13 T cell receptor beta chains from one sample sequenced in a study of cytomegalovirus exposure and HLA in healthy donors. PCR was performed using 60 Vbeta and 13 Jbeta primers. TCRdb keeps only in-frame clones here, not all; method: immunoSEQ multiplex PCR. The sample contains roughly 110,000 clones, 81% of which appear only once. The sequencing sample was made of PBMCs. The receptors come from a man aged 25-40 years in good health and CMV-seronegative.

This chain links TRBV27 with TRBJ2-7, with 10 bases matching TRBD2. Germline assignment: CDR1 MNHEY and CDR2 SMNVEV (reference sequence). The CDR3 loop spans 14 amino acids. V was clipped by 6 bases and J by 0 bases; unmatched bases: 2. The CDR3 DNA follows: TGTGCCAGCAGGCTAGCGGGGGCCTCCTACGAGCAGTACTTC. Translated, it gives CASRLAGASYEQYF.

The chain has TRBV5-1 and TRBJ1-1; the D is unclear. The CDR3 runs 14 residues. The V gene lost 1 base and the J gene lost 1 base, with 8 bases spanning the gap. Germline V gene lookup returns CDR1 SGHRS and CDR2 YFSETQ. The DNA of the CDR3 is TGCGCCAGCAGCTTGCAGGTTTCGAACACTGAAGCTTTCTTT. It encodes CASSLQVSNTEAFF.

The chain joins TRBV10-3 to TRBJ2-4, with 8 bases that match TRBD1. The CDR3 covers 16 residues. The J segment lost 3 bases and the V segment lost 3 bases, leaving 7 bases of the junction unmatched. CDR1 is ENHRY, CDR2 SYGVKD, per germline. CDR3 in amino acids: CAISERGQVGKNIQYF. The CDR3, as DNA: TGTGCCATCAGTGAAAGGGGACAGGTGGGCAAAAACATTCAGTACTTC.

The chain couples TRBV20-1 to TRBJ1-1; a possible D gene is TRBD1 (6 bases). Germline CDR1 DFQATT, CDR2 SNEGSKA (reference sequence). This CDR3 contains 11 residues. The chain's CDR3 is CKADSDTEAFF. The CDR3 region has the DNA TGCAAAGCGGACAGCGACACTGAAGCTTTCTTT.

V is TRBV5-1 and J is TRBJ1-1; D uncertain. The CDR3 has 14 residues. The germline gives CDR1 SGHRS, CDR2 YFSETQ. The V end lost 2 bases, the J end lost 1 base, and 9 bases lay between the germline ends. The CDR3 is CASSLQPTNTEAFF. The CDR3 DNA reads as TGCGCCAGCAGCTTACAGCCAACGAACACTGAAGCTTTCTTT. The variable domain in full, with the rest retrieved from reference TRBV5-1 and TRBJ1-1, is KAGVTQTPRYLIKTRGQQVTLSCSPISGHRSVSWYQQTPGQGLQFLFEYFSETQRNKGNFPGRFSGRQFSNSRSEMNVSTLELGDSALYLCASSLQPTNTEAFFGQGTRLTVV.

The chain links TRBV6-1 to TRBJ1-4, with 11 bases identical to TRBD1. Germline CDR1 is MNHNS and CDR2 is SASEGT. V shed 10 bases, J shed 2 bases, and the junction held 6 bases outside the gene matches. The CDR3 spans 15 residues. The CDR3 is CATGGQGVTNEKLFF. CDR3 nucleotides: TGTGCCACCGGGGGACAGGGGGTGACTAATGAAAAACTGTTTTTT.

This sequence joins TRBV4-1 and TRBJ2-2, with unresolved D. CDR3 length: 15 amino acids. The V and J ends lost 0 bases and 7 bases respectively, with 12 bases between them. Germline loops: CDR1 MGHRA, CDR2 YSYEKL. The CDR3 DNA reads as TGCGCCAGCAGCCAAGATTTCGGAGTCGTCGGGGAGCTGTTTTTT. It codes for CASSQDFGVVGELFF.

The rearrangement uses TRBV19 and TRBJ1-2; tentative D call: TRBD1 (5 bases). The germline V and J ends were trimmed by 6 bases and 6 bases, with 14 bases remaining between them. Per germline, CDR1 LNHDA and CDR2 SQIVND (reference sequence). The CDR3 runs 13 residues. CDR3 amino acids: CASRVGGIDGYTF. The CDR3 DNA sequence: TGTGCCAGTAGAGTGGGGGGAATCGATGGCTACACCTTC.

The table lists this clone with a count of one. V gene TRBV27 combines with J gene TRBJ2-5; no definite D call. The germline CDR1 and CDR2 sequences are MNHEY and SMNVEV (reference sequence). CDR3 length: 14 amino acids. V lost 0 bases and J 2 bases, leaving 7 bases between the germline ends. The CDR3 sequence is CASSLSQTQETQYF. CDR3 DNA sequence: TGTGCCAGCAGTTTATCGCAGACACAAGAGACCCAGTACTTC.

This chain uses TRBV7-9 with TRBJ2-7; D may be TRBD1 (5 bases). V was clipped by 4 bases and J by 2 bases, with 12 bases between them. The CDR3 has 14 amino acids. Germline V lookup: CDR1 SEHNR, CDR2 FQNEAQ (reference sequence). This CDR3 reads CASSSVGQTYEQYF. CDR3 DNA sequence: TGTGCCAGCAGCTCCGTAGGACAAACCTACGAGCAGTACTTC.

CDR3 in DNA: TGCGCCAGCAGCCGGGGAGGGGGGTACGAGCAGTACTTC. It yields the protein CASSRGGGYEQYF. This chain uses TRBV5-1 with TRBJ2-7, with D perhaps matching TRBD2 (7 bases). The CDR3 is 13 amino acids. The V gene lost 4 bases and the J gene lost 4 bases, with 12 bases spanning the gap. The germline V gene encodes CDR1 SGHRS and CDR2 YFSETQ. Full variable domain (rest looked up from reference TRBV5-1 and TRBJ2-7): KAGVTQTPRYLIKTRGQQVTLSCSPISGHRSVSWYQQTPGQGLQFLFEYFSETQRNKGNFPGRFSGRQFSNSRSEMNVSTLELGDSALYLCASSRGGGYEQYFGPGTRLTVT.

CDR3 sequence (DNA): TGCGCCAGGCTCGAGGGAGGCGGCTACACCTTC. It codes for CARLEGGGYTF. V is TRBV10-2 and J is TRBJ1-2; D is undetermined. Germline V gives CDR1 WSHSY, CDR2 SAAADI. The ends were cut back, 9 bases at V and 8 bases at J, with 13 bases in the middle. This CDR3 spans 11 amino acids.

The rearrangement links TRBV5-7 to TRBJ1-5; D unresolved. TRBV5-7 is an ORF for which the function is uncertain. V lost 2 bases, J lost 6 bases, and 6 bases lay in between. The CDR3 spans 12 residues. The CDR3 bases are TGTGCCAGCAGCTTTATCGTTCAGCCCCAGCATTTT. Protein product: CASSFIVQPQHF.